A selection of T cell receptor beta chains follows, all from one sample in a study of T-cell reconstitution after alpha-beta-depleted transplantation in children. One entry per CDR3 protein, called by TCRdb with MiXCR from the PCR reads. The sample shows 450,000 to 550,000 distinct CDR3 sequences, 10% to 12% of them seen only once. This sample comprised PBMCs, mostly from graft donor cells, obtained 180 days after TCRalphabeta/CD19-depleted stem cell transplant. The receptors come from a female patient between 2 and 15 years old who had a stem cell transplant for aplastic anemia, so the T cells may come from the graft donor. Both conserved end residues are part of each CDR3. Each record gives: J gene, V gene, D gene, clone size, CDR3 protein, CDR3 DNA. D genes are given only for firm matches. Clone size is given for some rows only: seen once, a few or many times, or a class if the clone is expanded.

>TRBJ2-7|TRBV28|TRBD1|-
CASSSRQGKFLSYEQYF
TGTGCCAGCAGTTCCCGACAGGGAAAGTTCCTAAGCTACGAGCAGTACTTC
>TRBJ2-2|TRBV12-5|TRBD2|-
CASGLLTSGRGELFF
TGTGCTAGTGGTTTGCTCACTAGCGGGAGAGGGGAGCTGTTTTTT
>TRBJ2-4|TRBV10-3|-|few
CAIRPGTGDNIQYF
TGTGCCATCCGACCCGGGACGGGAGATAACATTCAGTACTTC
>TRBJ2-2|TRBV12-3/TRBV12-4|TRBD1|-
CASSLGPGQGTTGELFF
TGTGCCAGCAGTTTAGGACCGGGACAGGGTACCACCGGGGAGCTGTTTTTT
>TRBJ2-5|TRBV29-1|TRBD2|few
CSVRGLAGAETQYF
TGCAGCGTGAGGGGACTAGCGGGAGCGGAGACCCAGTACTTC
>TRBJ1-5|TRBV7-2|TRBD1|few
CASSLPPVFWTGHQPQHF
TGTGCCAGCAGCTTACCGCCGGTGTTTTGGACAGGGCATCAGCCCCAGCATTTT
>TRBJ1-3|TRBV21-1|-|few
CASSKVRMDRISGNTIYF
TGTGCCAGCAGCAAAGTGAGGATGGACCGAATCTCTGGAAACACCATATATTTT
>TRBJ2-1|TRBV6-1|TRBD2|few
CASSEVTGGFYNEQFF
TGTGCCAGCAGTGAGGTTACGGGAGGGTTCTACAATGAGCAGTTCTTC
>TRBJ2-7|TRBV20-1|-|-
CSAEGGADLKQYF
TGCAGTGCTGAAGGGGGGGCGGATTTAAAGCAGTACTTC
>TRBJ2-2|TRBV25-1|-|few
CASSERGGRINLNTGELFF
TGTGCCAGCAGTGAAAGGGGGGGCAGAATAAATTTGAACACCGGGGAGCTGTTTTTT
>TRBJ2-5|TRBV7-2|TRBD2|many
CASSSGGETQYF
TGTGCCAGCAGCTCCGGGGGGGAGACCCAGTACTTC
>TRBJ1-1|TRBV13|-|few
CASTFEGLHSTEAFF
TGTGCCAGCACGTTTGAGGGACTTCATTCCACTGAAGCTTTCTTT
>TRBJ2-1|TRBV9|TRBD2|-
CASSVAGASGRRGNEQFF
TGTGCCAGCAGCGTAGCAGGAGCTAGCGGAAGGAGGGGCAATGAGCAGTTCTTC
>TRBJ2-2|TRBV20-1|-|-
CSARGAWDSYGGELFF
TGCAGTGCTAGGGGGGCCTGGGACTCTTACGGCGGGGAGCTGTTTTTT
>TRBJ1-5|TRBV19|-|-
CASSTGPGRHF
TGTGCCAGTAGCACAGGTCCTGGTAGGCATTTT
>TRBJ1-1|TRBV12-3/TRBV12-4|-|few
CASRILRGEYTEAFF
TGTGCCAGCAGAATCCTCCGAGGGGAATACACTGAAGCTTTCTTT
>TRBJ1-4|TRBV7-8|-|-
CASSLRRRGQLNEKLFF
TGTGCCAGCAGCTTACGGCGCCGGGGGCAGCTAAATGAAAAACTGTTTTTT
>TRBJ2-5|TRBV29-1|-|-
CSVGRGLEETQYF
TGCAGCGTTGGTCGGGGTTTGGAAGAGACCCAGTACTTC
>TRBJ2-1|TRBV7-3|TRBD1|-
CASSPLFDKQGGGHDEHFF
TGTGCCAGCAGCCCACTATTTGACAAACAGGGGGGAGGACACGATGAGCACTTCTTC
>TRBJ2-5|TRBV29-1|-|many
CSVLGRSEQETQYF
TGCAGCGTCCTCGGACGGTCGGAACAAGAGACCCAGTACTTC
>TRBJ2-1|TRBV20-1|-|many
CSAGRGNEQFF
TGCAGCGCCGGGAGAGGCAATGAGCAGTTCTTC
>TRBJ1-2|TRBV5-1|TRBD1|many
CASSSDRPYHGYTF
TGCGCCAGCAGCTCGGACAGGCCCTACCATGGCTACACCTTC
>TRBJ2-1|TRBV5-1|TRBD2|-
CASSLEGTSGRNEQFF
TGCGCCAGCAGCTTGGAAGGGACTAGCGGGAGAAATGAGCAGTTCTTC
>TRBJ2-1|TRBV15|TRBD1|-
CATRPTGGNIYEQFF
TGTGCCACCAGGCCTACAGGGGGTAATATCTATGAGCAGTTCTTC
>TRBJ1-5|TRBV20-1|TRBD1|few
CSAGTGGQPQHF
TGCAGTGCTGGGACAGGGGGCCAGCCCCAGCATTTT
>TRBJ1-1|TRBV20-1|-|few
CRSRGGGGTEAFF
TGCAGGAGTAGGGGCGGGGGGGGCACTGAAGCTTTCTTT
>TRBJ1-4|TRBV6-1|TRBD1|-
CASSGDRTETNEKLFF
TGTGCCAGCAGTGGGGACAGGACGGAGACTAATGAAAAACTGTTTTTT
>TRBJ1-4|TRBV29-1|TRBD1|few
CSVGDRDRGQTVGEKLFF
TGCAGCGTTGGGGACCGGGACAGGGGGCAGACGGTTGGGGAAAAACTGTTTTTT
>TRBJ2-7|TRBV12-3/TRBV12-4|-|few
CASSARSYEQYF
TGTGCCAGCAGTGCACGGTCCTACGAGCAGTACTTC
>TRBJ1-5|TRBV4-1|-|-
CASSQDSRRGSNQPQHF
TGCGCCAGCAGCCAAGATTCGCGGCGGGGGAGCAATCAGCCCCAGCATTTT
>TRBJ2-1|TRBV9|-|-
CASSATGFDEQFF
TGTGCCAGCAGCGCCACAGGGTTCGATGAGCAGTTCTTC
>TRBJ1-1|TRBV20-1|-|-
CSAGPPGPMNTEAFF
TGCAGTGCTGGACCTCCGGGACCGATGAACACTGAAGCTTTCTTT
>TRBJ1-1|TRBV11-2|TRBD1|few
CASSPGTGGMNTEAFF
TGTGCCAGCAGCCCAGGGACAGGGGGCATGAACACTGAAGCTTTCTTT
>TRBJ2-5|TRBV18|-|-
CASSSSLVETQYF
TGTGCCAGCTCATCCTCGTTGGTAGAGACCCAGTACTTC
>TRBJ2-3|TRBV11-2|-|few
CASSLSPRGKGGVVDTQYF
TGTGCCAGCAGCTTGTCCCCGCGAGGGAAGGGGGGAGTGGTAGATACGCAGTATTTT
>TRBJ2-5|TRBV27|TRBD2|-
CASSLSIGGETQYF
TGTGCCAGCAGTTTATCGATCGGGGGGGAGACCCAGTACTTC
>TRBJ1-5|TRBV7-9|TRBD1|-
CASSTGGKNQPQHF
TGTGCCAGCAGTACAGGGGGGAAGAATCAGCCCCAGCATTTT
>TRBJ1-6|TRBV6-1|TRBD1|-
CASKTGVTWALHF
TGTGCCAGCAAGACAGGGGTCACTTGGGCCCTCCACTTT
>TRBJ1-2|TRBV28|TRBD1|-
CASSRGTGNYGYTF
TGTGCCAGCAGTAGAGGGACAGGGAACTATGGCTACACCTTC
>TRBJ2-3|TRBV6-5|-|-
CASSTGTTDTQYF
TGTGCCAGCAGTACTGGGACAACAGATACGCAGTATTTT
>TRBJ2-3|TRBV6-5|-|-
CASSYRVGTDTQYF
TGTGCCAGCAGTTACCGGGTCGGCACAGATACGCAGTATTTT
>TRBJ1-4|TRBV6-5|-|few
CASSYSPGLNEKLFF
TGTGCCAGCAGTTACTCTCCAGGGTTAAATGAAAAACTGTTTTTT
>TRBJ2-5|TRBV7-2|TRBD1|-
CASSLARGLGETEYF
TGTGCCAGCAGCTTAGCGAGGGGGCTGGGGGAGACCGAGTACTTC
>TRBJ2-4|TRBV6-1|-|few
CASSRALGAKNIQYF
TGTGCCAGCAGTAGGGCCCTGGGGGCCAAAAACATTCAGTACTTC
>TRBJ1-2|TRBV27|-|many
CASSFGESYGYTF
TGTGCCAGCAGTTTTGGGGAAAGCTATGGCTACACCTTC
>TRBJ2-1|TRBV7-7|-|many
CASSLAWGYEQFF
TGTGCCAGCAGCTTAGCGTGGGGCTATGAGCAGTTCTTC
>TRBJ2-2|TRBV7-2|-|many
CASSFVSGRAGELFF
TGTGCCAGCAGCTTCGTCTCGGGAAGGGCCGGGGAGCTGTTTTTT
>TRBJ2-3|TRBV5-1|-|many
CASSTPGIQSTDTQYF
TGCGCCAGCAGCACCCCAGGGATACAAAGCACAGATACGCAGTATTTT
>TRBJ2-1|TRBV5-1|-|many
CASSLSGVAYNEQFF
TGCGCCAGCAGCTTGTCCGGAGTTGCCTACAATGAGCAGTTCTTC
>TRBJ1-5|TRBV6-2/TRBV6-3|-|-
CASSYSRDNQPQHF
TGTGCCAGCAGTTACTCCCGGGACAATCAGCCCCAGCATTTT
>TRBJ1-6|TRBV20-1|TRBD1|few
CSATGGSYNSPLHF
TGCAGTGCCACAGGGGGCTCCTATAATTCACCCCTCCACTTT